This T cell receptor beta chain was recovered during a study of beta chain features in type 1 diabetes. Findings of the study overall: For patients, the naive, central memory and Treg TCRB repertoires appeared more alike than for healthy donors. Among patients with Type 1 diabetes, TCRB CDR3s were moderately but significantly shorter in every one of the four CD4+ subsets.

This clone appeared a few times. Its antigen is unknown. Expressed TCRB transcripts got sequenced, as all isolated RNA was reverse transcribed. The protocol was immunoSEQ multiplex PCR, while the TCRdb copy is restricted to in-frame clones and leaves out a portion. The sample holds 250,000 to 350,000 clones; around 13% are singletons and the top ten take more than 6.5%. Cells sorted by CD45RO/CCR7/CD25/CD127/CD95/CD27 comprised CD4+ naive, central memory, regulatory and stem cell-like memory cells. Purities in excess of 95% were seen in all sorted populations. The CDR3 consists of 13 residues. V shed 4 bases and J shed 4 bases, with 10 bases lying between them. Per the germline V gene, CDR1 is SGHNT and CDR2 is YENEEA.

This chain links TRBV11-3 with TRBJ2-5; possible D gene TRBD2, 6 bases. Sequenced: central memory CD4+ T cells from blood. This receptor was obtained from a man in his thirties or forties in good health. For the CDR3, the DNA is TGTGCCAGCAGCTCACGGACTACAGAGACCCAGTACTTC. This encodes CASSSRTTETQYF.